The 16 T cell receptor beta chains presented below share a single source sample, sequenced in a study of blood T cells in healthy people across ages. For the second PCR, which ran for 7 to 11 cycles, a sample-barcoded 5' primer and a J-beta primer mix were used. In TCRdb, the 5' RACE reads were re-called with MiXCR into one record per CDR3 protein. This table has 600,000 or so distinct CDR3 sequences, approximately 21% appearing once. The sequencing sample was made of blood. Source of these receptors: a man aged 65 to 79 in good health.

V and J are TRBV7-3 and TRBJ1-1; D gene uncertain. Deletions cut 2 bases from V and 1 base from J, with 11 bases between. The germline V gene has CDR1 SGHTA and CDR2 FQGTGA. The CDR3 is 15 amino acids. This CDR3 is CASSLSLGPNTEAFF. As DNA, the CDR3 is TGTGCCAGCAGCTTATCTTTGGGTCCGAACACTGAAGCTTTCTTT.

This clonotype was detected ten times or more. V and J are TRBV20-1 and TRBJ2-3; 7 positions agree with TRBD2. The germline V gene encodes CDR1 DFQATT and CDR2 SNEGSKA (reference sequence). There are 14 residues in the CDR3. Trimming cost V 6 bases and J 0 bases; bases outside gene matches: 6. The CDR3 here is CSALAGTSTDTQYF. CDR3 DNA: TGCAGTGCCTTAGCGGGCACAAGCACAGATACGCAGTATTTT.

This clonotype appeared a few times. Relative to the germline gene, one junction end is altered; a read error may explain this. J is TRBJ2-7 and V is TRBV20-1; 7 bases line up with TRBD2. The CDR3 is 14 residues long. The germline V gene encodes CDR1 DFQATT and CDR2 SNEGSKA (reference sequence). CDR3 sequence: CSAVRETVSYERYF. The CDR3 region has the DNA TGCAGTGCTGTGCGGGAGACCGTATCCTACGAGCGGTACTTC.

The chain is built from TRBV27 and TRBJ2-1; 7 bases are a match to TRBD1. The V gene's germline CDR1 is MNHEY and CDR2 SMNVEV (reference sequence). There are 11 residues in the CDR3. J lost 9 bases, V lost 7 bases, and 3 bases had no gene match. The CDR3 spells CASTDRSEQFF. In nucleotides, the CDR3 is TGTGCCAGCACGGACAGGAGTGAGCAGTTCTTC.

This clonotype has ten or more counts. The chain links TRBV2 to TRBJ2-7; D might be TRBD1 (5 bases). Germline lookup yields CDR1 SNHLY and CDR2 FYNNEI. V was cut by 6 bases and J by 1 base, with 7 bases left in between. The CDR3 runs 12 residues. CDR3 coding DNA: TGTGCCAGCAGCGCAGGGTCCTACGAGCAGTACTTC. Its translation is CASSAGSYEQYF.

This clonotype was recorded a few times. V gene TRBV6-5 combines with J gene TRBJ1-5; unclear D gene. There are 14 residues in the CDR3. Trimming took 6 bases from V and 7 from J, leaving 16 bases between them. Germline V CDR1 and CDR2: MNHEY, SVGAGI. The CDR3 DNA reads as TGTGCCAGCAGGCCGACAATCGCTGGGCAGCCCCAGCATTTT. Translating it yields CASRPTIAGQPQHF.

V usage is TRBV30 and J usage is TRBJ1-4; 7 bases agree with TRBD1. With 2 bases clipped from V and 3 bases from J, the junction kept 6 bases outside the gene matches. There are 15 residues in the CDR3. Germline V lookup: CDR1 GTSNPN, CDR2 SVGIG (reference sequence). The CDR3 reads CAWSMTGLANEKLFF. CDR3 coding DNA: TGTGCCTGGAGTATGACAGGGCTGGCTAATGAAAAACTGTTTTTT.

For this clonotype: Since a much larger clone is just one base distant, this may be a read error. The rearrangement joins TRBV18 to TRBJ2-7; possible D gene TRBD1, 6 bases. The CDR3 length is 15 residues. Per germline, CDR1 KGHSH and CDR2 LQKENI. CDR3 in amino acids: CAGSSRDTVRHEQYF. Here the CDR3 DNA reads TGTGCCGGCTCATCACGGGACACTGTGAGACACGAGCAGTACTTC.

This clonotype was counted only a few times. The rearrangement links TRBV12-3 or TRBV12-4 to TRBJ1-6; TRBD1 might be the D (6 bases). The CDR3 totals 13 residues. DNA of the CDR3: TGTGCTTCAAAGGGGGGCGGGAATTCACCCCTCCACTTT. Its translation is CASKGGGNSPLHF.

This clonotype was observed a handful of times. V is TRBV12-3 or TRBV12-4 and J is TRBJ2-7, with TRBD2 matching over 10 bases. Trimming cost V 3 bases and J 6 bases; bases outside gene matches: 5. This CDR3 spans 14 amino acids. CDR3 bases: TGTGCCAGCAGTTTCTGGACTAGCGGCCTCGAGCAGTACTTC. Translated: CASSFWTSGLEQYF.

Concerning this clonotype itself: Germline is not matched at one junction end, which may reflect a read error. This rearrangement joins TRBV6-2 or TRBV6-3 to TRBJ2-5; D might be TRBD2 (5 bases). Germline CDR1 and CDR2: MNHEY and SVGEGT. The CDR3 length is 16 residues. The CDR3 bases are TGTGCCAGCAGCCCCGAGACCCAAAGATCCCTCAAGGAGCGGTTCTTC. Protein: CASSPETQRSLKERFF.

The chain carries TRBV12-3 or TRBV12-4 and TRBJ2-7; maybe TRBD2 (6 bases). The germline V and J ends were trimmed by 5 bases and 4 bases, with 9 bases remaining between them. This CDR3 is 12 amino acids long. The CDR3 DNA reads TGTGCCAGCAGTCGACGGGAGTACGAGCAGTACTTC. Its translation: CASSRREYEQYF.

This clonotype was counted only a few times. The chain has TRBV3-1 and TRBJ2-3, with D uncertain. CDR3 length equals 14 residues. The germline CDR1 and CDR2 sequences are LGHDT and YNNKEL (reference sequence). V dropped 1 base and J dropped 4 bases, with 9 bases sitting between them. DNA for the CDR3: TGTGCCAGCAGCCAAGTAGGTGGTTCAGATACGCAGTATTTT. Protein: CASSQVGGSDTQYF.

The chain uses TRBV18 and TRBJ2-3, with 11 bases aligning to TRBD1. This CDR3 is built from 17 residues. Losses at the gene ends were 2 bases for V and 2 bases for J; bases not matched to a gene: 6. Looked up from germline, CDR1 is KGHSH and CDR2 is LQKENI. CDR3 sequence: CASSPRTGGPFTDTQYF. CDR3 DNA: TGTGCCAGCTCACCAAGGACAGGGGGCCCTTTCACAGATACGCAGTATTTT.

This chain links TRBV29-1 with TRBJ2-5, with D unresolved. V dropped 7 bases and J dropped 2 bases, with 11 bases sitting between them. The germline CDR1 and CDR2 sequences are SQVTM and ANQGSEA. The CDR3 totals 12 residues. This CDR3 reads CSAGTAQETQYF. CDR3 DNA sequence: TGCAGCGCTGGTACGGCACAAGAGACCCAGTACTTC.

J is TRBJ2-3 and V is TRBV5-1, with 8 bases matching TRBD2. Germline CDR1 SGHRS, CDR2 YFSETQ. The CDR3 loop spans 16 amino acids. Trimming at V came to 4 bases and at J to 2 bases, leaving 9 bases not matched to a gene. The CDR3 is CASSQPGLGSTDTQYF. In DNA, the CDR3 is TGCGCCAGCAGCCAACCGGGACTAGGGTCCACAGATACGCAGTATTTT. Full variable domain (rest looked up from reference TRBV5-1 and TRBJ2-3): KAGVTQTPRYLIKTRGQQVTLSCSPISGHRSVSWYQQTPGQGLQFLFEYFSETQRNKGNFPGRFSGRQFSNSRSEMNVSTLELGDSALYLCASSQPGLGSTDTQYFGPGTRLTVL.